The 3 T cell receptor beta chains below come from one sample, sequenced in a study of cytomegalovirus exposure and HLA in healthy donors (TCRdb year 2017). The library was obtained by the immunoSEQ multiplex PCR assay. The multiplex PCR relied on a mix of 60 forward primers for TCR Vbeta segments and 13 reverse primers for TCR Jbeta segments. Here the immuneACCESS table is served through TCRdb, limited to in-frame sequences with V and J called. Missing clones are a known gap in these copies; in checked studies unresolved V genes cover under half, and the rest lacks a known reason. This sample has over 100,000 clones in its table, and approximately 77% of those were observed once. The top ten hold 1.3% to 1.5% of the sample. Sequences were obtained from PBMCs. The receptor set was obtained from a woman in her thirties or forties in good health and CMV-seronegative.

The chain is built from TRBV15 and TRBJ1-2, with 7 bases aligning to TRBD1. Trimming at V came to 1 base and at J to 0 bases, leaving 2 bases not matched to a gene. Per germline, CDR1 LNHNV and CDR2 YYDKDF (reference sequence). The CDR3 is made up of 15 amino acids. The CDR3 nucleotides read TGTGCCACCAGCAGAGGGGACAGAACTAACTATGGCTACACCTTC. Its protein is CATSRGDRTNYGYTF. The whole variable domain, remainder taken from reference TRBV15 and TRBJ1-2, is DAMVIQNPRYQVTQFGKPVTLSCSQTLNHNVMYWYQQKSSQAPKLLFHYYDKDFNNEADTPDNFQSRRPNTSFCFLDIRSPGLGDTAMYLCATSRGDRTNYGYTFGSGTRLTVV.

This chain joins TRBV28 and TRBJ2-2; D might be TRBD1 (5 bases). Trimming stripped 8 bases from V and 6 bases from J, with 19 bases between. Germline loops: CDR1 MDHEN, CDR2 SYDVKM. The CDR3 has 15 amino acids. CDR3: CASFGQGLKPGELFF. The CDR3 bases are TGTGCCAGCTTTGGGCAGGGTCTAAAGCCCGGGGAGCTGTTTTTT. Using reference TRBV28 and TRBJ2-2 for the parts outside the CDR3, the full variable domain is DVKVTQSSRYLVKRTGEKVFLECVQDMDHENMFWYRQDPGLGLRLIYFSYDVKMKEKGDIPEGYSVSREKKERFSLILESASTNQTSMYLCASFGQGLKPGELFFGEGSRLTVL.

The chain combines TRBV7-9 with TRBJ2-5, with D tentatively TRBD2 (5 bases). From germline, CDR1 is SEHNR and CDR2 FQNEAQ (reference sequence). Trimming removed 5 bases from V and 2 bases from J, with 9 bases in between. The CDR3 consists of 13 residues. The CDR3: CASSLRGQETQYF. The CDR3 nucleotides read TGTGCCAGCAGCCTCCGGGGTCAAGAGACCCAGTACTTC.